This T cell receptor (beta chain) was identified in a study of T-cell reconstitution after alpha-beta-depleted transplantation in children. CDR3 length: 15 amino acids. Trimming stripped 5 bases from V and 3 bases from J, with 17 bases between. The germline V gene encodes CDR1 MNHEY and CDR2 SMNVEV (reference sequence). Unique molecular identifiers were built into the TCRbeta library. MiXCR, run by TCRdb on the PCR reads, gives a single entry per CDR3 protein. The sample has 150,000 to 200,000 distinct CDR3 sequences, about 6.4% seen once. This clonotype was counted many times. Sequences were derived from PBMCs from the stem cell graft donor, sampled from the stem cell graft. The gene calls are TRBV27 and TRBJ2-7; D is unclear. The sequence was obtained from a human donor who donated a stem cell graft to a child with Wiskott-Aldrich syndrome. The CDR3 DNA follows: TGTGCCAGCAGTCCCATTGGTCTAACCGACTACGAGCAGTACTTC. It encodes CASSPIGLTDYEQYF.